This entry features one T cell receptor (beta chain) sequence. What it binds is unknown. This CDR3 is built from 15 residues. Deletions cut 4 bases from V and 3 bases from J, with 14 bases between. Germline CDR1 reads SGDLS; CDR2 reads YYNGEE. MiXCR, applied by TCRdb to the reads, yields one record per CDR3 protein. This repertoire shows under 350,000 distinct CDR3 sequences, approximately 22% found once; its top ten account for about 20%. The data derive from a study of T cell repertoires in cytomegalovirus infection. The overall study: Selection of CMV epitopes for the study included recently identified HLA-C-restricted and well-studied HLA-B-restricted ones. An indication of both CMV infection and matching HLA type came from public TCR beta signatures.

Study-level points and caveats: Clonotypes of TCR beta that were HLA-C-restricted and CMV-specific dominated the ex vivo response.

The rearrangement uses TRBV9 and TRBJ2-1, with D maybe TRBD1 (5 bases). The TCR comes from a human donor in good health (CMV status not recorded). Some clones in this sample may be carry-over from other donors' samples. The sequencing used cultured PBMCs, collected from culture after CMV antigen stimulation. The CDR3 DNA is TGTGCCAGCAGCCAGACAGAGTACGACTACAATGAGCAGTTCTTC. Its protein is CASSQTEYDYNEQFF.